This entry features one TCR beta chain sequence. Its specificity is unknown. Germline DNA was also extracted, and blood RNA was taken from unsorted whole blood. A sample of 3.5 to 5 milliliters of peripheral blood was taken before surgery. Making TCR beta cDNA involved approximately 0.5 ug total RNA and a constant-region primer. Libraries for TCR beta were built through three nested multiplex PCR rounds, which together made up a slightly modified ARM-PCR procedure. Amplification in the first two PCR rounds was performed using TRBV1-TRBV30 forward primers and a C-beta reverse primer for approximately 10 cycles each. TCRdb called the multiplex PCR reads again in MiXCR, with one record for every CDR3 protein. The data contain about 300,000 distinct CDR3 sequences, roughly two thirds of them singletons. The CDR3 is made up of 14 amino acids. The germline gives CDR1 SGHAT, CDR2 FQNNGV. With 8 bases clipped from V and 4 bases from J, the junction kept 9 bases outside the gene matches.

This sample stems from a study of tumor-infiltrating lymphocytes in primary liver carcinoma. Overall study results and limits: Tumor region pairs shared more overlap than did tumor-adjacent and tumor-blood pairs.

This clonotype was obtained from a man in his forties with primary liver carcinoma and hepatitis B virus infection. The sequenced material came from peripheral blood. The genes are TRBV11-2 and TRBJ1-2; 8 bases map to TRBD1. The CDR3 DNA reads TGTGCCAGCTGCCCCGGACAGGGACCCTATGGCTACACCTTC. Translated, it gives CASCPGQGPYGYTF.